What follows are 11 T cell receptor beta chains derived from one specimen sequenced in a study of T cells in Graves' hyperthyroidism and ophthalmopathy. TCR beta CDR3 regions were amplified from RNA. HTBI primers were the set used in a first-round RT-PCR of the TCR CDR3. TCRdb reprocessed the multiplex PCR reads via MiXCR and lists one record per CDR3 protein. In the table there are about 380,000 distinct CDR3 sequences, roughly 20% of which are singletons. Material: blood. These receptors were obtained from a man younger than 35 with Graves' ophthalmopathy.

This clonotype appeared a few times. The chain's CDR3 is CASSQDPQGFGNTIYF. In DNA, the CDR3 is TGCGCCAGCAGCCAAGACCCGCAGGGGTTCGGAAACACCATATATTTT. V is TRBV4-1 and J is TRBJ1-3; D is perhaps TRBD1 (6 bases). This CDR3 is built from 16 residues. Germline V lookup: CDR1 MGHRA, CDR2 YSYEKL. Trimming stripped 0 bases from V and 4 bases from J, with 13 bases between.

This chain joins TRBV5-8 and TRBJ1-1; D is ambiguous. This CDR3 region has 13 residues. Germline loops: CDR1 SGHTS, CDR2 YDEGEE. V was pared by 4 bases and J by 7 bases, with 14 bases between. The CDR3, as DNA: TGTGCCAGCAGCATGCCGGGAGCCAGTGAAGCTTTCTTT. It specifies CASSMPGASEAFF.

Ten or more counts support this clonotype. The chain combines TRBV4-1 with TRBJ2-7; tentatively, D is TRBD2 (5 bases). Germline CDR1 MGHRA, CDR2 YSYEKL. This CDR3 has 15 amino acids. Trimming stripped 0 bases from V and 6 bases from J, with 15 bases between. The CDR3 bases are TGCGCCAGCAGCCAAGAAGGCCGGGGTTTGGGCGAGCAGTACTTC. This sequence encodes CASSQEGRGLGEQYF.

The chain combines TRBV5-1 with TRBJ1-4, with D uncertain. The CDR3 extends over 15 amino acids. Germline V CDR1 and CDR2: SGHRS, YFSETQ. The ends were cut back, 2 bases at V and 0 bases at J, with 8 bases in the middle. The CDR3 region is CASSFTPATNEKLFF. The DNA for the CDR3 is TGCGCCAGCAGCTTTACCCCGGCAACTAATGAAAAACTGTTTTTT. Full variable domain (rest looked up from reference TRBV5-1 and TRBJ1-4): KAGVTQTPRYLIKTRGQQVTLSCSPISGHRSVSWYQQTPGQGLQFLFEYFSETQRNKGNFPGRFSGRQFSNSRSEMNVSTLELGDSALYLCASSFTPATNEKLFFGSGTQLSVL.

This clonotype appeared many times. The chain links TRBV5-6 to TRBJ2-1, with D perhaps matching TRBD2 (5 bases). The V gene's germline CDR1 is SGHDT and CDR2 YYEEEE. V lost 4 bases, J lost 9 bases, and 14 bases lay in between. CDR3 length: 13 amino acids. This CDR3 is CASSPRGSREQFF. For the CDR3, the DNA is TGTGCCAGCAGCCCTAGAGGGAGCCGTGAGCAGTTCTTC.

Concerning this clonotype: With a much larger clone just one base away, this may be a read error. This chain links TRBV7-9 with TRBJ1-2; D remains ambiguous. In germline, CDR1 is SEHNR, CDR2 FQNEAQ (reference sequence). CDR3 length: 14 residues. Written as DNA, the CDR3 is TGTGCCAGCAGCTTCCTGGCAGAAATCTATGGCCACACCTTC. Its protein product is CASSFLAEIYGHTF.

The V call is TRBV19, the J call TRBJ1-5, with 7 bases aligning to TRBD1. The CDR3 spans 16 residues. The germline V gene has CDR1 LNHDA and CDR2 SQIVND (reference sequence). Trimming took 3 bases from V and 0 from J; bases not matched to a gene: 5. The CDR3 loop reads CASSITGTVSNQPQHF. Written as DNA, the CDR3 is TGTGCCAGTAGTATCACCGGGACAGTTAGCAATCAGCCCCAGCATTTT. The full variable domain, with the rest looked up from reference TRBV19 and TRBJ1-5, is DGGITQSPKYLFRKEGQNVTLSCEQNLNHDAMYWYRQDPGQGLRLIYYSQIVNDFQKGDIAEGYSVSREKKESFPLTVTSAQKNPTAFYLCASSITGTVSNQPQHFGDGTRLSIL.

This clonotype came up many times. CDR3 in DNA: TGTGCCAGCTCACAGCGGATAGTGGGGGCAACTGAAGCTTTCTTT. It is translated as CASSQRIVGATEAFF. The genes are TRBV18 and TRBJ1-1, with a weak D call TRBD1 (6 bases). The ends were cut back, 4 bases at V and 5 bases at J, with 17 bases in the middle. The CDR3 has 15 amino acids. Germline CDR1 and CDR2: KGHSH and LQKENI.

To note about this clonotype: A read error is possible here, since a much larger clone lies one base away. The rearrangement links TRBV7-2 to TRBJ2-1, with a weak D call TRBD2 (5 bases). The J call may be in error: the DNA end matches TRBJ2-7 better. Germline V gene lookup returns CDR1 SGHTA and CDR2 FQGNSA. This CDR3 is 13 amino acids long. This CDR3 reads CASSPLDYSEQYF. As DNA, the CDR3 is TGCGCCAGCAGCCCCCTCGACTACAGTGAGCAGTACTTC.

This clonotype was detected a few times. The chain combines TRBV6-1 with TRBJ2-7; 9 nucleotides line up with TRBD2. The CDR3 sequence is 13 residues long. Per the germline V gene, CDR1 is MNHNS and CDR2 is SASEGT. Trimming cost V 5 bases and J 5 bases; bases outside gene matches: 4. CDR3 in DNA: TGTGCCAGCAGTCAGGGACTAGCTGACGAGCAGTACTTC. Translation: CASSQGLADEQYF.

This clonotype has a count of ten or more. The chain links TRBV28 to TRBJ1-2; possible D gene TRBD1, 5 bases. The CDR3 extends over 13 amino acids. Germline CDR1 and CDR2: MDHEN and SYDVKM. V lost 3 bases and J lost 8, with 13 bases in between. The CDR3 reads CASSFRQGDGYTF. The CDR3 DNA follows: TGTGCCAGCAGTTTTCGGCAGGGAGACGGCTACACCTTC.